Below, one T cell receptor (beta chain) is given with its context. These data originate in a study of blood T cell repertoires in COVID-19. About the research overall: The United States, Italy and Spain supplied acute and convalescent COVID-19 samples. Sources were T cells, B-cell-depleted T cells, or PBMCs; the material itself was cDNA or gDNA.

This CDR3 region has 15 residues. V was clipped by 5 bases and J by 7 bases; unmatched bases: 6. CDR1 and CDR2 from the germline V gene are KGHSY and FQNENV. The repertoire was sequenced with immunoSEQ multiplex PCR; TCRdb's copy has only in-frame clones and lacks some. The sample consists of more than 250,000 clones, nearly 90% of them appearing once. The study drew participants aged roughly 18 to 89 years from 20 to 30 US areas. Allocation to cohorts depended on clinical history reported by the participants. The sample taken for sequencing was PBMCs or T cells enriched from blood (not recorded which). The J gene is TRBJ2-2, the V gene TRBV16; 11 bases fit TRBD1. The clonotype was recovered from a woman aged 18-35 years with acute COVID-19. CDR3 residues: CASSRGQGAFGELFF. Written as DNA, the CDR3 is TGTGCCAGCAGCAGAGGACAGGGGGCGTTCGGGGAGCTGTTTTTT.